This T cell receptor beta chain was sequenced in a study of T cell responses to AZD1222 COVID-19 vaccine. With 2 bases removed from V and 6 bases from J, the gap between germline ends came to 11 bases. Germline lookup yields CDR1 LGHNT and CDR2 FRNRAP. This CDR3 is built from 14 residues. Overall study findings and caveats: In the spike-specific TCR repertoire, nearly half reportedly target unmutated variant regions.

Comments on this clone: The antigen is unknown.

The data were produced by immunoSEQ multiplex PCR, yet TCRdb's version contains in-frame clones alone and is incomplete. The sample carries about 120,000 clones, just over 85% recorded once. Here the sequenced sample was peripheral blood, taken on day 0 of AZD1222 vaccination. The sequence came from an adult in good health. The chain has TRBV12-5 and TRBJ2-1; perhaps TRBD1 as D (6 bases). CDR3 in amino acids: CASGLSRQVNEQFF. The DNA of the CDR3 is TGTGCTAGTGGTTTGTCCCGACAGGTCAATGAGCAGTTCTTC.